The 3 T cell receptor beta chains below were found in one sample sequenced in a study of T cell repertoires in cytomegalovirus infection. These receptors are not linked to any known antigen. TCRdb reprocessed the reads via MiXCR and lists one record per CDR3 protein. The data contain approximately 110,000 distinct CDR3 sequences, about 31% of them singletons. Sequencing was performed on CD8+ T cells from cultured PBMCs, taken from culture after CMV antigen stimulation. The source is a human donor in good health (CMV status not recorded). Some clones in this sample may be carry-over from other donors' samples.

There are a few counts of this clonotype. This chain joins TRBV7-8 and TRBJ2-7, with D uncertain. Germline V CDR1 and CDR2: SGHVS, FQNEAQ. Trimming took 5 bases from V and 3 from J, leaving 5 bases between them. The CDR3 contains 11 residues. In DNA, the CDR3 is TGTGCCAGCAGCCTCCACTACGAGCAGTACTTC. This sequence encodes CASSLHYEQYF.

The chain couples TRBV6-2 or TRBV6-3 to TRBJ2-5; D may be TRBD2 (5 bases). The CDR3 runs to 14 residues. Trimming shortened V by 5 bases and J by 2 bases, and 12 bases separated the two germline ends. Germline-derived CDR1 and CDR2 are MNHEY and SVGEGT. The CDR3 bases are TGTGCCAGCAGTCCGGGATTCCCACAAGAGACCCAGTACTTC. Translated, it gives CASSPGFPQETQYF.

The sample holds many counts of this clonotype. This rearrangement joins TRBV7-2 to TRBJ1-1, with no clear D. This CDR3 contains 12 residues. V was shortened by 6 bases and J by 5 bases, with 10 bases between the two germline ends. Germline CDR1 SGHTA, CDR2 FQGNSA. The CDR3: CASSFLGTEAFF. CDR3 DNA sequence: TGTGCCAGCAGTTTTTTGGGTACTGAAGCTTTCTTT.